The sequence of this T cell receptor beta chain was determined in a study of blood T cell repertoires in COVID-19. Study-level background: Specimens from acute and convalescent COVID-19 originated in the United States, Italy and Spain. PBMCs, B-cell-depleted T cells, or T cells provided the cDNA or gDNA that made up the material.

The CDR3 contains 18 residues. V lost 2 bases and J lost 2, with 22 bases in between. The germline V gene has CDR1 GTSNPN and CDR2 SVGIG (reference sequence). In the source study's methods: Amplification from reference gene primers served as the basis for estimated nucleated cell counts. Profiling relied on immunoSEQ multiplex PCR, and the TCRdb table lists in-frame clones only, not all of them. V, J and clone size are taken as reported in that table, and D and trimming were inferred from the DNA itself. This sample carries about 39,000 clones, around 86% of them seen once, and the ten largest clones take more than 20%.

The sequenced sample was peripheral blood. The V and J genes are TRBV30 and TRBJ1-5; no clear D. This TCR came from a man in his fifties or sixties with active or convalescent COVID-19. For the CDR3, the DNA is TGTGCCTGGAGTTCGCCGGGATATCCCATTGAAGGCAATCAGCCCCAGCATTTT. Translating it yields CAWSSPGYPIEGNQPQHF.